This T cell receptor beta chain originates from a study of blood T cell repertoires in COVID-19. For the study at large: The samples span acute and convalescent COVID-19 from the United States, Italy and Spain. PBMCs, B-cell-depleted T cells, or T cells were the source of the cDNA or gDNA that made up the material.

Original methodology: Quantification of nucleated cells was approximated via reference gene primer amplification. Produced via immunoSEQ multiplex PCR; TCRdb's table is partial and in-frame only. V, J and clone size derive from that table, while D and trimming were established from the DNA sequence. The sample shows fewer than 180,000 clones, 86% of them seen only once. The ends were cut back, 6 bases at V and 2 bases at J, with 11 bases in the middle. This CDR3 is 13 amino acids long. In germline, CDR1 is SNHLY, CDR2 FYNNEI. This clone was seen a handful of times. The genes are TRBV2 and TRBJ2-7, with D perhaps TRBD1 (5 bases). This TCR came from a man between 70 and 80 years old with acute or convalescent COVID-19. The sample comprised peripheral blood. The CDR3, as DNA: TGTGCCAGCAGCAAAGACAGTCCCTACGAGCAGTACTTC. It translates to CASSKDSPYEQYF.